One and the same sample provided the 29 T cell receptor beta chains below, sequenced in a study of shared clonotypes between healthy human individuals. Profiling relied on immunoSEQ multiplex PCR, and the TCRdb table lists in-frame clones only, not all of them. The top ten hold approximately 0.39% of the sample, which has some 2,500,000 clones, 92% seen once. The sequencing input was naive CD4+ T cells from PBMCs. Specified subset: CD45RA+ positively selected. These receptors all come from a young man in good health. Some clones in this sample may be carry-over from other donors' samples.

The gene calls are TRBV9 and TRBJ2-7; TRBD1 matches at 7 bases. Germline trimming cut 3 bases from V and 2 bases from J; bases unmatched to any gene: 8. Germline V gene data show CDR1 as SGDLS and CDR2 as YYNGEE. The CDR3 runs 15 residues. CDR3 loop: CASSALPGQTYEQYF. Here the CDR3 DNA reads TGTGCCAGCAGCGCACTTCCGGGACAGACCTACGAGCAGTACTTC.

V is TRBV6-1 and J is TRBJ2-3, with TRBD1 identical over 8 bases. The germline CDR1 and CDR2 sequences are MNHNS and SASEGT. V was pared by 8 bases and J by 0 bases, with 7 bases of the junction left unmatched. This CDR3 is built from 15 residues. Here the CDR3 DNA reads TGTGCCAGCTGGCCAGGGGGCCTTAGCACAGATACGCAGTATTTT. The encoded protein is CASWPGGLSTDTQYF.

The rearrangement joins TRBV30 to TRBJ2-1; D remains unclear. Trimming removed 5 bases at V and 2 bases at J, with 13 bases between. CDR1 and CDR2 (germline): GTSNPN, SVGIG (reference sequence). CDR3 length equals 14 residues. The CDR3 is CAWGPRIPYNEQFF. The DNA of the CDR3 is TGTGCCTGGGGCCCGAGGATCCCCTACAATGAGCAGTTCTTC.

In nucleotides, the CDR3 is TGCAGCGTCACCATCACGGGGGATCAGCCCCAGCATTTT. It encodes CSVTITGDQPQHF. The chain couples TRBV29-1 to TRBJ1-5, with D possibly matching TRBD1 (5 bases). With 6 bases removed from V and 5 bases from J, the gap between germline ends came to 14 bases. CDR1 SQVTM and CDR2 ANQGSEA come from the germline V gene. The CDR3 loop spans 13 amino acids.

This clone occurred once. The chain has TRBV9 and TRBJ2-1, with TRBD2 matching 9 bases. Losses at the gene ends were 4 bases for V and 7 bases for J; bases not matched to a gene: 12. CDR3 length equals 16 residues. The germline V gene encodes CDR1 SGDLS and CDR2 YYNGEE. CDR3 sequence (DNA): TGTGCCAGCAGCACCATCGGGACTAGCACGGGGAATGAGCAGTTCTTC. It yields the protein CASSTIGTSTGNEQFF.

The chain couples TRBV5-8 to TRBJ1-2; D perhaps matches TRBD1 (5 bases). CDR3 length equals 13 residues. Germline CDR1 SGHTS, CDR2 YDEGEE. The V end lost 4 bases, the J end lost 8 bases, and 15 bases lay between the germline ends. The CDR3 spells CASSARLGGGYTF. The DNA of the CDR3 is TGTGCCAGCAGCGCTCGGCTCGGGGGGGGCTACACCTTC. The full variable domain, with the rest looked up from reference TRBV5-8 and TRBJ1-2, is EAGVTQSPTHLIKTRGQQATLRCSPISGHTSVYWYQQALGLGLQFLLWYDEGEERNRGNFPPRFSGRQFPNYSSELNVNALELEDSALYLCASSARLGGGYTFGSGTRLTVV.

This chain connects TRBV30 to TRBJ2-1, with D perhaps being TRBD1 or TRBD2 (6 bases each). V was pared by 0 bases and J by 15 bases, with 18 bases between. This CDR3 spans 13 amino acids. Germline CDR1 reads GTSNPN; CDR2 reads SVGIG (reference sequence). As DNA, the CDR3 is TGTGCCTGGAGTGTTGGGTCTTGGGGGGCCGTGTTCTTC. It translates to CAWSVGSWGAVFF.

The chain employs TRBV4-1 and TRBJ1-1; no clear D. Germline CDR1 reads MGHRA; CDR2 reads YSYEKL. The ends were cut back, 6 bases at V and 6 bases at J, with 23 bases in the middle. The CDR3 totals 16 residues. Written as DNA, the CDR3 is TGCGCCAGCAGGACCTATTTCGGGGAAAGCGGCGCTGAAGCTTTCTTT. It is translated as CASRTYFGESGAEAFF.

V is TRBV18 and J is TRBJ2-6; possibly TRBD1 for D (5 bases). The V and J ends lost 6 bases and 0 bases respectively, with 9 bases between them. The CDR3 extends over 15 amino acids. Germline V CDR1 and CDR2: KGHSH, LQKENI. This CDR3 is CASSQDSSGANVLTF. The DNA for the CDR3 is TGTGCCAGCTCCCAAGACAGCTCTGGGGCCAACGTCCTGACTTTC.

The rearrangement links TRBV9 to TRBJ2-2, with a tentative D call TRBD2 (6 bases). V lost 1 base and J 2 bases, leaving 12 bases between the germline ends. The germline V gene has CDR1 SGDLS and CDR2 YYNGEE. The CDR3 runs 16 residues. CDR3 sequence reads: CASSVKPGLNTGELFF. For the CDR3, the DNA is TGTGCCAGCAGCGTAAAGCCGGGACTCAACACCGGGGAGCTGTTTTTT. The full variable domain, rest sourced from reference TRBV9 and TRBJ2-2, is DSGVTQTPKHLITATGQRVTLRCSPRSGDLSVYWYQQSLDQGLQFLIQYYNGEERAKGNILERFSAQQFPDLHSELNLSSLELGDSALYFCASSVKPGLNTGELFFGEGSRLTVL.

In this sample, this clone turned up a few times. The chain joins TRBV29-1 to TRBJ2-7, with D unresolved. CDR3 length: 11 residues. Germline values: CDR1 SQVTM, CDR2 ANQGSEA. Trimming removed 3 bases at V and 3 bases at J, with 6 bases between. CDR3: CSVDVGYEQYF. The CDR3 DNA sequence: TGCAGCGTTGACGTGGGCTACGAGCAGTACTTC.

This chain uses TRBV5-1 with TRBJ2-5; 7 nucleotides match TRBD2. CDR1 SGHRS and CDR2 YFSETQ come from the germline V gene. The CDR3 has 12 residues. Trimming at V came to 4 bases and at J to 7 bases, leaving 4 bases not matched to a gene. The CDR3, as DNA: TGCGCCAGCAGCGCGCCGGGGGGGACCCAGTACTTC. It encodes CASSAPGGTQYF.

In its sample, this clone was seen once. The chain combines TRBV7-3 with TRBJ2-7; D call uncertain. The V end lost 5 bases, the J end lost 2 bases, and 10 bases lay between the germline ends. Germline assignment: CDR1 SGHTA and CDR2 FQGTGA. The CDR3 sequence is 13 residues long. In DNA, the CDR3 is TGTGCCAGCAGCCCTAAACCCCCCTACGAGCAGTACTTC. Its translation is CASSPKPPYEQYF.

On this clone: Other DNA sequences of this sample code for an identical CDR3. The gene calls are TRBV7-3 and TRBJ2-2; D unresolved. Germline values: CDR1 SGHTA, CDR2 FQGTGA. Trimming took 0 bases from V and 6 from J, leaving 2 bases between them. CDR3 size: 12 residues. The CDR3 region has the DNA TGTGCCAGCAGCTTAACTCCCGGGGAGCTGTTTTTT. Protein product: CASSLTPGELFF. The full variable domain, its missing parts supplied by reference TRBV7-3 and TRBJ2-2, is GAGVSQTPSNKVTEKGKYVELRCDPISGHTALYWYRQSLGQGPEFLIYFQGTGAADDSGLPNDRFFAVRPEGSVSTLKIQRTERGDSAVYLCASSLTPGELFFGEGSRLTVL.

A word on this clone: The same CDR3 also results from other DNA sequences found in this sample. V usage is TRBV2 and J usage is TRBJ2-1, with TRBD1 identical over 9 bases. The V and J ends lost 5 bases and 4 bases, in that order; junction bases with no gene match: 3. The germline V gene has CDR1 SNHLY and CDR2 FYNNEI. This CDR3 spans 14 amino acids. For the CDR3, the DNA is TGTGCCAGCAGTACAGGGGGCGCTTACAATGAGCAGTTCTTC. This encodes CASSTGGAYNEQFF.

With regard to this clone: Additional DNA sequences in this sample encode the identical CDR3. The rearrangement links TRBV4-2 to TRBJ1-3; possible D gene TRBD1, 6 bases. The V end was cut by 0 bases, the J end by 4 bases, with 10 bases between. Germline CDR1 LGHNA, CDR2 YNFKEQ. CDR3 size: 15 residues. CDR3 amino acids: CASSQDLGAGNTIYF. In DNA, the CDR3 is TGTGCCAGCAGCCAAGATTTGGGGGCAGGAAACACCATATATTTT.

A word on this clone: The same CDR3 can be traced to other DNA sequences in this sample. The genes are TRBV6-1 and TRBJ2-7; D is possibly TRBD1 (6 bases). Germline V lookup: CDR1 MNHNS, CDR2 SASEGT. Trimming left V 0 bases short and J 0 bases short, with 9 bases between. The CDR3 totals 15 residues. CDR3 protein: CASSEAATGSYEQYF. CDR3 nucleotides: TGTGCCAGCAGTGAAGCTGCGACAGGCTCCTACGAGCAGTACTTC.

This chain links TRBV27 with TRBJ2-7, with TRBD1 identical over 7 bases. Trimming cost V 6 bases and J 5 bases; bases outside gene matches: 7. The CDR3 runs to 13 residues. CDR1 is MNHEY, CDR2 SMNVEV, per germline (reference sequence). The CDR3 region has the DNA TGTGCCAGCAGCCACCACGACAGGGACGAGCAGTACTTC. Translating it yields CASSHHDRDEQYF.

This rearrangement joins TRBV2 to TRBJ2-7, with 7 bases identical to TRBD2. This CDR3 region has 15 residues. The V gene end was trimmed by 2 bases and the J gene end by 4 bases; junction bases not matched to a gene: 8. Germline V lookup: CDR1 SNHLY, CDR2 FYNNEI. CDR3 sequence: CASSENREALYEQYF. CDR3 sequence (DNA): TGTGCCAGCAGTGAAAATCGGGAGGCCTTATACGAGCAGTACTTC.

This rearrangement joins TRBV7-2 to TRBJ2-7; possible D gene TRBD2, 5 bases. The V gene's germline CDR1 is SGHTA and CDR2 FQGNSA. Trimming took 1 base from V and 6 from J, leaving 13 bases between them. The CDR3 runs 14 residues. DNA for the CDR3: TGTGCCAGCAGCTTAGGGACGCCTGCGGGCGAGCAGTACTTC. Translating it yields CASSLGTPAGEQYF. The whole variable domain, filled in from reference TRBV7-2 and TRBJ2-7, reads GAGVSQSPSNKVTEKGKDVELRCDPISGHTALYWYRQSLGQGLEFLIYFQGNSAPDKSGLPSDRFSAERTGGSVSTLTIQRTQQEDSAVYLCASSLGTPAGEQYFGPGTRLTVT.

The CDR3 DNA sequence: TGTGCCAGCAGGGCATCCCGGGGGAGCGGGAGTTACGAGCAGTACTTC. As protein: CASRASRGSGSYEQYF. The genes are TRBV5-4 and TRBJ2-7, with 8 bases that match TRBD2. This CDR3 region has 16 residues. Per the germline V gene, CDR1 is SGHNT and CDR2 is YYREEE (reference sequence). Trimming removed 5 bases from V and 4 bases from J; junction bases left unmatched: 14. Complete variable domain (other parts from reference TRBV5-4 and TRBJ2-7): ETGVTQSPTHLIKTRGQQVTLRCSSQSGHNTVSWYQQALGQGPQFIFQYYREEENGRGNFPPRFSGLQFPNYSSELNVNALELDDSALYLCASRASRGSGSYEQYFGPGTRLTVT.

About this clone itself: Other nucleotide sequences in the sample specify the same CDR3. The chain employs TRBV5-1 and TRBJ2-1; D is unclear. This CDR3 is 13 amino acids long. Germline values: CDR1 SGHRS, CDR2 YFSETQ. Trimming stripped 2 bases from V and 1 base from J, with 4 bases between. Here the CDR3 DNA reads TGCGCCAGCAGCTTACGTTCCTACAATGAGCAGTTCTTC. Translating it yields CASSLRSYNEQFF. Full variable domain (remainder filled in from reference TRBV5-1 and TRBJ2-1): KAGVTQTPRYLIKTRGQQVTLSCSPISGHRSVSWYQQTPGQGLQFLFEYFSETQRNKGNFPGRFSGRQFSNSRSEMNVSTLELGDSALYLCASSLRSYNEQFFGPGTRLTVL.

The gene calls are TRBV28 and TRBJ1-5; D is possibly TRBD1 (6 bases). The V end was cut by 4 bases, the J end by 5 bases, with 24 bases between. Looked up from germline, CDR1 is MDHEN and CDR2 is SYDVKM. The CDR3 sequence is 18 residues long. CDR3 residues: CASSSLFRGGGLDQPQHF. The CDR3 nucleotides are TGTGCCAGCAGTTCCCTTTTCAGGGGAGGAGGGCTTGATCAGCCCCAGCATTTT.

V and J are TRBV5-1 and TRBJ2-4; D may be TRBD1 (5 bases). The germline V and J ends were trimmed by 4 bases and 7 bases, with 15 bases remaining between them. The CDR3 has 14 residues. The V gene's germline CDR1 is SGHRS and CDR2 YFSETQ. The CDR3 DNA is TGCGCCAGCAGCCCGCAGGGATGGGGTAACATTCAGTACTTC. Translating gives CASSPQGWGNIQYF.

The V call is TRBV30, the J call TRBJ1-6; 10 nucleotides match TRBD1. Germline trimming cut 5 bases from V and 7 bases from J; bases unmatched to any gene: 8. This CDR3 has 15 residues. Germline assignment: CDR1 GTSNPN and CDR2 SVGIG (reference sequence). The CDR3 region is CAWGTGATGNSPLHF. CDR3 nucleotides: TGTGCCTGGGGGACAGGGGCAACGGGGAATTCACCCCTCCACTTT.

Remarks on this clone: This sample includes further DNA sequences coding for the same CDR3. The chain is built from TRBV28 and TRBJ2-7; D possibly matches TRBD1 or TRBD2 (7 bases each). The CDR3 is made up of 15 amino acids. The ends were cut back, 2 bases at V and 1 base at J, with 12 bases in the middle. Looked up from germline, CDR1 is MDHEN and CDR2 is SYDVKM. The CDR3 DNA follows: TGTGCCAGCAGTTTACAGGGGGGAGGGTCCTACGAGCAGTACTTC. It codes for CASSLQGGGSYEQYF.

On this clone itself: A much larger clone differs by one base, so this may be a read error. Different DNA sequences within this sample yield the same CDR3. The chain is built from TRBV5-4 and TRBJ2-3; no clear D. Trimming removed 2 bases from V and 6 bases from J, with 4 bases in between. Germline V gene lookup returns CDR1 SGHNT and CDR2 YYREEE (reference sequence). The CDR3 loop spans 11 amino acids. The CDR3 DNA reads as TGTGCCAGCAGCTTAGCGGATACGCAGTATTTT. Amino acid sequence: CASSLADTQYF.

The chain employs TRBV6-1 and TRBJ2-7, with 7 bases that match TRBD1. The length of the CDR3 is 14 residues. V dropped 6 bases and J dropped 7; count of bases not matched to a gene: 12. Germline V gene lookup returns CDR1 MNHNS and CDR2 SASEGT. CDR3 DNA: TGTGCCAGCAGGCTGGGACAGACTCCCATAGAGCAGTACTTC. Its protein product is CASRLGQTPIEQYF.

This chain uses TRBV27 with TRBJ1-4; D remains unclear. The CDR3 has 16 amino acids. Germline V gene data show CDR1 as MNHEY and CDR2 as SMNVEV (reference sequence). V was trimmed by 6 bases and J by 8 bases, leaving 22 bases between them. CDR3 amino acids: CASRMRSGQRGEKLFF. Written as DNA, the CDR3 is TGTGCCAGCAGAATGAGATCAGGTCAGCGAGGGGAAAAACTGTTTTTT.